This TCR beta chain came from a study of T cell responses to AZD1222 COVID-19 vaccine. Here immunoSEQ multiplex PCR was the method, and the copy in TCRdb shows in-frame clones only, minus some. Found here are some 130,000 clones, roughly 85% of them singletons; the top ten hold around 20%. On this clone: What it binds is not known.

V was clipped by 2 bases and J by 8 bases; unmatched bases: 8. The CDR3 has 16 amino acids. CDR1 ENHRY and CDR2 SYGVKD come from the germline V gene. Whole-study findings and limits: Dominant CD4 TCR responses targeted spike regions 160-218 and 743-854.

This sequence was found in an adult in good health. The chain links TRBV10-3 to TRBJ2-1, with 11 nucleotides matching TRBD2. This material consisted of peripheral blood, taken on day 0 of MenACWY control vaccination. Here the CDR3 DNA reads TGTGCCATCAGTGAGGGGGTAGCGGGAGGGACTGATGAGCAGTTCTTC. Protein sequence: CAISEGVAGGTDEQFF.